The 27 T cell receptor beta chains given below trace back to one sample, sequenced in a study of shared clonotypes between healthy human individuals. Only in-frame clones appear in the TCRdb table, and some are missing; sequencing was by immunoSEQ multiplex PCR. The sample includes over a million clones, around 82% seen only once; the top ten take roughly 0.65%. The sample comprised memory CD4+ T cells from PBMCs. Subset specified: CD45RA-negative fraction. The receptor set was obtained from a young man in good health. Some clones in this sample may be carry-over from other donors' samples.

As to this clone: With only one base between it and a far larger clone, this is likely a read error. Other DNA sequences in this sample translate to the same CDR3. V usage is TRBV6-6 and J usage is TRBJ1-5; D gene ambiguous. CDR1 and CDR2 from the germline V gene are MNHNY and SVGAGI (reference sequence). This CDR3 is built from 14 residues. CDR3 loop: CASSYSRSNQPQHF. CDR3 in DNA: TGTGCCAGCAGTTACTCGAGAAGTAATCAACCCCAGCATTTT.

This clone was detected a few times. This chain links TRBV2 with TRBJ1-4, with D possibly TRBD1 on 6 matching bases. V lost 2 bases and J lost 6, with 13 bases in between. This CDR3 contains 15 residues. Germline CDR1 is SNHLY and CDR2 is FYNNEI. The CDR3 loop reads CASSESRGTHEKLFF. CDR3 nucleotide sequence: TGTGCCAGCAGTGAAAGCCGAGGGACACATGAAAAACTGTTTTTT.

The V and J genes are TRBV9 and TRBJ1-2; no reliable D call. Germline V CDR1 and CDR2: SGDLS, YYNGEE. This CDR3 contains 16 residues. The V and J ends lost 4 bases and 4 bases respectively, with 20 bases between them. The CDR3 region is CASSSARAQAIYGYTF. CDR3 bases: TGTGCCAGCAGCTCAGCTAGGGCGCAGGCCATCTATGGCTACACCTTC.

The chain carries TRBV6-6 and TRBJ1-2, with TRBD1 identical over 9 bases. The CDR3 consists of 12 residues. Looked up from germline, CDR1 is MNHNY and CDR2 is SVGAGI (reference sequence). Losses at the gene ends were 9 bases for V and 8 bases for J; bases not matched to a gene: 7. As DNA, the CDR3 is TGTGCCAGTTCGGACAGGGGCGGAGGCTACACCTTC. Its protein product is CASSDRGGGYTF.

The chain carries TRBV7-9 and TRBJ2-5; 10 nucleotides agree with TRBD2. This CDR3 comprises 16 residues. The V gene end was trimmed by 3 bases and the J gene end by 2 bases; junction bases not matched to a gene: 6. Germline V lookup: CDR1 SEHNR, CDR2 FQNEAQ (reference sequence). In nucleotides, the CDR3 is TGTGCCAGCAGCTTTTCAAGCGGGAGGGTTCAAGAGACCCAGTACTTC. It encodes CASSFSSGRVQETQYF. Combining the CDR3 with reference TRBV7-9 and TRBJ2-5 gives the whole variable domain DTGVSQNPRHKITKRGQNVTFRCDPISEHNRLYWYRQTLGQGPEFLTYFQNEAQLEKSRLLSDRFSAERPKGSFSTLEIQRTEQGDSAMYLCASSFSSGRVQETQYFGPGTRLLVL.

The rearrangement joins TRBV18 to TRBJ1-5; no firm D call. Germline V CDR1 and CDR2: KGHSH, LQKENI. The CDR3 runs to 14 residues. The ends were cut back, 2 bases at V and 2 bases at J, with 7 bases in the middle. The CDR3, as DNA: TGTGCCAGCTCACCAGGCAACGGCAATCAGCCCCAGCATTTT. It specifies CASSPGNGNQPQHF.

This chain joins TRBV14 and TRBJ2-1, with D possibly matching TRBD1 (6 bases). CDR1 is SGHDN and CDR2 is FVKESK in the germline V gene. CDR3 size: 13 residues. Trimming left V 2 bases short and J 8 bases short, with 10 bases between. CDR3 nucleotides: TGTGCCAGCAGCCAATCCAGGGGATATGAGCAGTTCTTC. Translation: CASSQSRGYEQFF. Supplemented by reference TRBV14 and TRBJ2-1, the full variable domain reads EAGVTQFPSHSVIEKGQTVTLRCDPISGHDNLYWYRRVMGKEIKFLLHFVKESKQDESGMPNNRFLAERTGGTYSTLKVQPAELEDSGVYFCASSQSRGYEQFFGPGTRLTVL.

V is TRBV29-1 and J is TRBJ2-5, with 12 bases matching TRBD2. The J call could be wrong; TRBJ2-7 is a better fit for the DNA end. This CDR3 spans 14 amino acids. Germline lookup yields CDR1 SQVTM and CDR2 ANQGSEA. In DNA form, the CDR3 reads TGCAGCGTTGATGGACTAGCGGGGATCTACGAGCAGTACTTC. Translated, it gives CSVDGLAGIYEQYF.

This chain links TRBV2 with TRBJ2-4; D is undetermined. CDR1 and CDR2 (germline): SNHLY, FYNNEI. The length of the CDR3 is 14 residues. V lost 7 bases and J 10 bases, leaving 20 bases between the germline ends. The CDR3 DNA reads as TGTGCCAGCACACAAGGGAACGAGTTGAGTATTCAGTACTTC. Its protein product is CASTQGNELSIQYF.

The J gene is TRBJ1-4, the V gene TRBV29-1; 9 bases are shared with TRBD1. V gave up 6 bases and J gave up 1 base; unmatched junction bases: 3. This CDR3 has 14 residues. Germline-derived CDR1 and CDR2 are SQVTM and ANQGSEA. The CDR3 loop reads CSVRTGVTNEKLFF. The CDR3 DNA is TGCAGCGTAAGGACAGGGGTAACTAATGAAAAACTGTTTTTT.

The J gene is TRBJ1-1, the V gene TRBV5-6; no clear D gene. The germline V and J ends were trimmed by 0 bases and 7 bases, with 10 bases remaining between them. The CDR3 is made up of 13 amino acids. Germline V gene data show CDR1 as SGHDT and CDR2 as YYEEEE. The CDR3 region is CASSLGLKDEAFF. CDR3 in DNA: TGTGCCAGCAGCTTGGGGCTTAAGGATGAAGCTTTCTTT.

Turning to this clone: Possible read error: a much larger clone is one base away. The chain couples TRBV6-6 to TRBJ1-2, with a weak D call TRBD1 (6 bases). This CDR3 is built from 14 residues. The germline gives CDR1 MNHNY, CDR2 SVGAGI (reference sequence). CDR3 DNA: TGTGCCAGCAGTCCCGGGACAACTAACTATGGCTACGCCTTC. Translating it yields CASSPGTTNYGYAF.

The chain carries TRBV4-3 and TRBJ2-7; TRBD2 is a possible D gene (6 bases). The CDR3 is made up of 15 amino acids. V lost 0 bases and J 3 bases, leaving 12 bases between the germline ends. In germline, CDR1 is LGHNA, CDR2 YSLEER. The CDR3 loop reads CASSQDHGGIYEQYF. Here the CDR3 DNA reads TGCGCCAGCAGCCAAGATCACGGGGGTATCTACGAGCAGTACTTC.

The chain uses TRBV5-1 and TRBJ2-3; 12 bases fit TRBD1. CDR3 length: 15 residues. Germline V lookup: CDR1 SGHRS, CDR2 YFSETQ. V lost 4 bases and J lost 4; bases outside the gene matches: 4. The CDR3 sequence: CASSLGQGAADTQYF. CDR3 DNA: TGCGCCAGCAGCCTGGGACAGGGGGCTGCAGATACGCAGTATTTT.

The chain employs TRBV6-5 and TRBJ2-2; D gene uncertain. This CDR3 region has 13 residues. V shed 3 bases and J shed 0 bases, with 2 bases lying between them. Germline CDR1 is MNHEY and CDR2 is SVGAGI. In DNA form, the CDR3 reads TGTGCCAGCAGTTATCCGAACACCGGGGAGCTGTTTTTT. The encoded protein is CASSYPNTGELFF.

The chain couples TRBV5-6 to TRBJ2-1; possible D gene TRBD1, 5 bases. The CDR3 is made up of 13 amino acids. V was pared by 2 bases and J by 7 bases, with 10 bases between. The germline CDR1 and CDR2 sequences are SGHDT and YYEEEE. The CDR3 DNA reads TGTGCCAGCAGCTTCGGCAGGGCGAATGAGCAGTTCTTC. It codes for CASSFGRANEQFF. Variable domain in full (rest from reference TRBV5-6 and TRBJ2-1): DAGVTQSPTHLIKTRGQQVTLRCSPKSGHDTVSWYQQALGQGPQFIFQYYEEEERQRGNFPDRFSGHQFPNYSSELNVNALLLGDSALYLCASSFGRANEQFFGPGTRLTVL.

The CDR3 DNA sequence: TGTGCCAGCAGTTCCATGGGAGGGGACTACAGACTAAATGAGCAGTTCTTC. It yields the protein CASSSMGGDYRLNEQFF. V is TRBV28 and J is TRBJ2-1; TRBD2 agrees at 7 bases. Germline V CDR1 and CDR2: MDHEN, SYDVKM. CDR3 length equals 17 residues. Losses at the gene ends were 4 bases for V and 7 bases for J; bases not matched to a gene: 16.

The V call is TRBV7-7, the J call TRBJ2-3; 14 positions agree with TRBD2. The CDR3 covers 18 residues. Germline CDR1 reads SSHAT; CDR2 reads FNYEAQ (reference sequence). Losses at the gene ends were 5 bases for V and 3 bases for J; bases not matched to a gene: 10. The CDR3 loop is CASSSRGGLAGVTDTQYF. The CDR3 DNA is TGTGCCAGCAGCAGTCGGGGGGGACTAGCGGGAGTGACAGATACGCAGTATTTT.

Comment on this clone: The sample holds other DNA sequences that translate to the same CDR3. The rearrangement links TRBV30 to TRBJ2-6; D possibly uses TRBD1 or TRBD2 (5 bases each). Germline CDR1 and CDR2: GTSNPN and SVGIG (reference sequence). This CDR3 is 15 amino acids long. Deletions cut 1 base from V and 0 bases from J, with 7 bases between. CDR3 amino acids: CAWSEGSSGANVLTF. CDR3 nucleotides: TGTGCCTGGAGTGAGGGGAGCTCTGGGGCCAACGTCCTGACTTTC.

As for this clone: Other nucleotide sequences in the sample specify the same CDR3. DNA of the CDR3: TGTGCCAGCAGCGTAGGGCTAGCGGAATACAATGAGCAGTTCTTC. This codes for CASSVGLAEYNEQFF. This chain uses TRBV9 with TRBJ2-1; 7 nucleotides match TRBD2. The germline CDR1 and CDR2 sequences are SGDLS and YYNGEE. V dropped 0 bases and J dropped 4; count of bases not matched to a gene: 4. This CDR3 spans 15 amino acids.

The chain is built from TRBV6-1 and TRBJ2-2; 8 bases are a match to TRBD1. J gave up 6 bases and V 3 bases, and 6 bases lay outside the gene matches. Germline CDR1 MNHNS, CDR2 SASEGT. The CDR3 has 15 residues. The CDR3 DNA reads as TGTGCCAGCAGTGACATCTGGACAGGGTCCGGGGAGCTGTTTTTT. Its protein is CASSDIWTGSGELFF.

The chain has TRBV5-1 and TRBJ1-4; unclear D gene. V lost 5 bases and J lost 0, with 14 bases in between. Germline V gene data show CDR1 as SGHRS and CDR2 as YFSETQ. The CDR3 covers 16 residues. The CDR3 is CASRSGTAATNEKLFF. The CDR3 DNA follows: TGCGCCAGCAGGTCCGGAACAGCTGCAACTAATGAAAAACTGTTTTTT.

This clone has at least ten counts. V usage is TRBV27 and J usage is TRBJ2-7; 7 nucleotides agree with TRBD2. This CDR3 is built from 14 residues. V gave up 2 bases and J gave up 4 bases; unmatched junction bases: 5. Germline loops: CDR1 MNHEY, CDR2 SMNVEV (reference sequence). The chain's CDR3 is CASSLQVGGYEQYF. In nucleotides, the CDR3 is TGTGCCAGCAGTTTACAGGTGGGGGGGTACGAGCAGTACTTC.

As to this clone: Additional DNA sequences in this sample encode the identical CDR3. The gene calls are TRBV5-1 and TRBJ2-7, with D perhaps being TRBD1 or TRBD2 (6 bases each). Between the trimmed V and J ends, which lost 0 bases and 4 bases, there was a span of 8 bases. The CDR3 is 13 residues long. The germline V gene encodes CDR1 SGHRS and CDR2 YFSETQ. CDR3: CASSLEGGYEQYF. CDR3 nucleotide sequence: TGCGCCAGCAGCTTGGAGGGGGGATACGAGCAGTACTTC. The full variable domain, with the rest looked up from reference TRBV5-1 and TRBJ2-7, is KAGVTQTPRYLIKTRGQQVTLSCSPISGHRSVSWYQQTPGQGLQFLFEYFSETQRNKGNFPGRFSGRQFSNSRSEMNVSTLELGDSALYLCASSLEGGYEQYFGPGTRLTVT.

V and J are TRBV11-2 and TRBJ2-2; D unclear. The V end was cut by 5 bases, the J end by 8 bases, with 9 bases between. Germline lookup yields CDR1 SGHAT and CDR2 FQNNGV. The CDR3 length is 12 residues. The CDR3 protein is CASSPDRGELFF. The CDR3 region has the DNA TGTGCCAGCAGCCCGGACCGAGGGGAGCTGTTTTTT.

The chain links TRBV7-3 to TRBJ2-1, with D possibly being TRBD1 or TRBD2 (6 bases each). The CDR3 runs to 11 residues. In germline, CDR1 is SGHTA, CDR2 FQGTGA. V was cut by 11 bases and J by 7 bases, with 12 bases left in between. The CDR3 sequence: CARRRGNEQFF. CDR3 in DNA: TGTGCCCGGAGGAGGGGGAATGAGCAGTTCTTC.

The J gene is TRBJ2-7, the V gene TRBV29-1, with D uncertain. Germline CDR1 and CDR2: SQVTM and ANQGSEA. The ends were cut back, 6 bases at V and 2 bases at J, with 14 bases in the middle. This CDR3 comprises 13 residues. CDR3 residues: CSVVGLGTYEQYF. CDR3 DNA sequence: TGCAGCGTCGTCGGATTAGGAACCTACGAGCAGTACTTC.